Below, 3 T cell receptor beta chains from the same sample are listed, as sequenced in a study of blood T cell repertoires in COVID-19. Profiled with immunoSEQ multiplex PCR; TCRdb holds only in-frame clones, not every one. The sample yields tens of thousands of clones, 76% seen once. Sequencing input: peripheral blood. These receptors all come from a woman older than 75 with acute or convalescent COVID-19.

The chain combines TRBV19 with TRBJ2-2; TRBD2 matches 8 bases. Trimming at V came to 8 bases and at J to 6 bases, leaving 8 bases not matched to a gene. In germline, CDR1 is LNHDA, CDR2 SQIVND (reference sequence). This CDR3 contains 14 residues. For the CDR3, the DNA is TGTGCCAGTCGGCAGCGGGAGCGGGCCGGGGAGCTGTTTTTT. This gives the protein CASRQRERAGELFF.

This clone was counted many times. This sequence joins TRBV7-2 and TRBJ2-7, with 9 bases lining up with TRBD2. The CDR3 contains 14 residues. The germline V gene has CDR1 SGHTA and CDR2 FQGNSA. V was pared by 5 bases and J by 0 bases, with 2 bases of the junction left unmatched. For the CDR3, the DNA is TGTGCCAGCAGCCTGACTAGCGGCTCCTACGAGCAGTACTTC. This translates into CASSLTSGSYEQYF.

The rearrangement links TRBV2 to TRBJ2-3; TRBD2 might be the D (6 bases). Germline CDR1 reads SNHLY; CDR2 reads FYNNEI. CDR3 length: 14 residues. Trimming stripped 6 bases from V and 4 bases from J, with 14 bases between. This CDR3 reads CASSLAPRADTQYF. The CDR3 coding sequence is TGTGCCAGCAGCCTAGCGCCCAGGGCAGATACGCAGTATTTT.